Listed below are T cell receptor beta chains from one sample, sequenced in a study of control samples from healthy donors and cancer patients. Some clones are missing from TCRdb's copy, which holds only in-frame ones; the method was immunoSEQ multiplex PCR. The data show about 70,000 clones, more than 70% seen once. Input material: PBMCs. These receptors all come from a woman aged 45-65 years with head and neck cancer. CDR3s include the opening cysteine and the closing phenylalanine or tryptophan. A D gene is named only where the DNA matches it firmly. A row's size may be missing; if present it is once, few, many or a size class.

>-|-|TRBJ2-3|TRBV4-3
CASSQDVTGAGDTQYF
TGCGCCAGCAGCCAAGATGTAACGGGGGCGGGAGATACGCAGTATTTT
>once|-|TRBJ2-1|TRBV7-8
CASSLSGNEQFF
TGTGCCAGCAGCTTAAGCGGGAATGAGCAGTTCTTC
>once|TRBD1|TRBJ1-5|TRBV10-1
CASSVGQGKRGRSQHF
TGCGCCAGCAGTGTGGGACAGGGAAAGCGGGGTCGGTCCCAGCATTTT
>-|TRBD1|TRBJ1-6|TRBV4-2
CASSPRDRGRSPLHF
TGTGCCAGCAGCCCCCGGGACAGGGGACGTTCACCCCTCCACTTT
>-|TRBD2|TRBJ2-1|TRBV28
CASSYTSGRGGVSSYNEQFF
TGTGCCAGCAGCTATACTTCTGGGCGCGGGGGGGTGAGCTCCTACAATGAGCAGTTCTTC
>-|TRBD2|TRBJ2-7|TRBV18
CASTPGGYEQYF
TGTGCCAGCACCCCGGGGGGGTACGAGCAGTACTTC
>-|-|TRBJ2-1|TRBV19
CASSIGPSHEQFF
TGTGCCAGTAGTATAGGGCCGTCCCATGAGCAGTTCTTC
>-|-|TRBJ2-1|TRBV5-8
CASSFQVSYNEQFF
TGTGCCAGCAGCTTTCAAGTCTCCTACAATGAGCAGTTCTTC
>-|-|TRBJ2-6|TRBV5-6
CASSDGTPFSSGANVLTF
TGTGCCAGCAGCGACGGGACTCCCTTTAGCTCTGGGGCCAACGTCCTGACTTTC
>-|TRBD2|TRBJ2-3|TRBV9
CASSLREGPSSTDTQYF
TGTGCCAGCAGCCTCCGGGAGGGGCCATCTAGCACAGATACGCAGTATTTT
>-|-|TRBJ2-1|TRBV7-7
CASSWGMGNNEQFF
TGTGCCAGCAGCTGGGGTATGGGAAACAATGAGCAGTTCTTC
>few|-|TRBJ1-1|TRBV4-2
CASSHPDRLNTEAFF
TGTGCCAGCAGCCACCCAGACAGGCTGAACACTGAAGCTTTCTTT
>-|-|TRBJ2-2|TRBV2
CASRPGVTGELFF
TGTGCCAGCAGACCGGGGGTAACCGGGGAGCTGTTTTTT
>-|-|TRBJ1-1|TRBV28
CASSHNRAFF
TGTGCCAGCAGTCATAACAGGGCTTTCTTT
>-|-|TRBJ1-2|TRBV27
CASSLRWEGYGYTF
TGTGCCAGCAGTTTAAGGTGGGAGGGCTATGGCTACACCTTC
>-|-|TRBJ2-7|TRBV7-2
CASSPNSYYEQYF
TGTGCCAGCAGCCCGAATTCATATTACGAGCAGTACTTC
>-|TRBD2|TRBJ2-1|TRBV30
CAWSWAGGGNEQFF
TGTGCCTGGAGTTGGGCGGGGGGAGGCAATGAGCAGTTCTTC
>-|-|TRBJ2-5|TRBV28
CASSLPKRLGQETQYF
TGTGCCAGCAGTTTACCGAAAAGGCTTGGGCAGGAGACCCAGTACTTC
>-|TRBD1|TRBJ1-5|TRBV15
CATSRDSTGGNQPQHF
TGTGCCACCAGCAGAGATTCGACAGGGGGCAATCAGCCCCAGCATTTT
>once|TRBD1|TRBJ1-5|TRBV29-1
CSAGTGDHNQPQHF
TGCAGCGCAGGGACAGGGGACCACAATCAGCCCCAGCATTTT
>-|-|TRBJ2-2|TRBV5-1
CASRDAATGELFF
TGCGCCAGCAGGGACGCTGCCACCGGGGAGCTGTTTTTT
>once|-|TRBJ1-2|TRBV7-9
CASTNMEGYTF
TGTGCCAGCACCAACATGGAGGGCTACACCTTC
>-|-|TRBJ1-1|TRBV7-3
CASSLTSGGGTEAFF
TGTGCCAGCAGCTTAACCTCTGGGGGAGGCACTGAAGCTTTCTTT
>-|TRBD1|TRBJ2-7|TRBV27
CASSFGQGAQYF
TGTGCCAGCAGTTTCGGACAGGGGGCGCAGTACTTC
>-|TRBD1|TRBJ2-7|TRBV28
CASSDRGRVPYEQYF
TGTGCCAGCAGTGACAGGGGGAGGGTTCCCTACGAGCAGTACTTC
>-|-|TRBJ2-2|TRBV30
CAWTRENTGELFF
TGTGCCTGGACCCGGGAGAACACCGGGGAGCTGTTTTTT
>-|-|TRBJ1-5|TRBV29-1
CSVLDGDSNQPQHF
TGCAGCGTTCTAGACGGCGATAGCAATCAGCCCCAGCATTTT
>few|-|TRBJ1-1|TRBV5-1
CASSLRAPLGTEAFF
TGCGCCAGCAGCCTCCGGGCCCCCCTCGGGACTGAAGCTTTCTTT
>-|-|TRBJ1-5|TRBV5-1
CASSLGGLELQPQHF
TGCGCCAGCAGCTTGGGAGGCCTTGAACTCCAGCCCCAGCATTTT
>-|TRBD1|TRBJ1-5|TRBV28
CASRRQGVSSNQPQHF
TGTGCCAGCAGAAGACAGGGAGTGAGTAGCAATCAGCCCCAGCATTTT
>-|-|TRBJ1-4|TRBV11-2
CASSLRGDFRVGANEKLFF
TGTGCCAGCAGCTTGCGTGGTGATTTTAGGGTTGGAGCTAATGAAAAACTGTTTTTT